This TCR beta chain comes out of a study of shared clonotypes between healthy human individuals. Only in-frame clones appear in the TCRdb table, and some are missing; sequencing was by immunoSEQ multiplex PCR. Found here are approximately 240,000 clones, 60% to 80% of them singletons; the top ten hold more than 9.5%. Trimming shortened V by 1 base and J by 4 bases, and 18 bases separated the two germline ends. The CDR3 totals 16 residues. The V gene's germline CDR1 is SGHKS and CDR2 YYEKEE (reference sequence). Details on this clone: Other DNA sequences from this sample encode an identical CDR3 as well.

Sequencing was carried out using memory CD4+ T cells sorted from blood. Documented subset: CD45RA-negative fraction. The TCR originated in a man aged 25-45 years in good health. The chain uses TRBV5-5 and TRBJ2-7; perhaps TRBD1 as D (5 bases). CDR3 residues: CASSLYPSGAPYEQYF. The CDR3, as DNA: TGTGCCAGCAGCTTGTACCCGTCTGGGGCACCTTACGAGCAGTACTTC.